The 24 T cell receptor beta chains given below trace back to one sample, sequenced in a study of blood T cell repertoires in COVID-19. Clones were sequenced by immunoSEQ multiplex PCR, and TCRdb holds only the in-frame ones, with some missing. The sample includes 260,000 or so clones, roughly 87% of them seen just once. The sequenced sample was peripheral blood. The receptors shown here come from a man between 18 and 29 years old with active or convalescent COVID-19.

The CDR3 DNA reads TGCGCCAGCAGCCAAGGAGATCAGCCCCAGCATTTT. This sequence encodes CASSQGDQPQHF. The chain joins TRBV4-1 to TRBJ1-5; D is unclear. Germline V CDR1 and CDR2: MGHRA, YSYEKL. The ends were cut back, 1 base at V and 5 bases at J, with 3 bases in the middle. The CDR3 covers 12 residues.

This clone was observed many times. This chain connects TRBV12-3 or TRBV12-4 to TRBJ1-2; D not certain. V gave up 3 bases and J gave up 4 bases, with 6 bases separating them. The CDR3 extends over 12 amino acids. The CDR3 reads CASSFPGYGYTF. The CDR3 region has the DNA TGTGCCAGCAGTTTCCCGGGCTATGGCTACACCTTC.

The V call is TRBV27, the J call TRBJ2-7; 11 bases are a match to TRBD1. The germline V gene encodes CDR1 MNHEY and CDR2 SMNVEV (reference sequence). The CDR3 consists of 17 residues. The V segment lost 4 bases and the J segment 1 base; nucleotides outside the gene matches: 9. The CDR3 nucleotides read TGTGCCAGCAGTTACGGGCATGGGACAGGGGGGTCCTACGAGCAGTACTTC. As protein: CASSYGHGTGGSYEQYF.

This chain connects TRBV18 to TRBJ1-1; 9 bases map to TRBD1. V lost 4 bases and J lost 3; bases outside the gene matches: 3. The germline CDR1 and CDR2 sequences are KGHSH and LQKENI. CDR3 length equals 14 residues. The CDR3, as DNA: TGTGCCAGCTCACTGACAGGGGGGGACACTGAAGCTTTCTTT. This sequence encodes CASSLTGGDTEAFF.

J is TRBJ2-7 and V is TRBV7-9, with 10 positions matching TRBD1. Germline CDR1 is SEHNR and CDR2 is FQNEAQ (reference sequence). The CDR3 loop spans 14 amino acids. The ends lost 3 bases at V and 7 bases at J; junction bases unmatched: 6. CDR3 nucleotide sequence: TGTGCCAGCAGCTTGACCGGGACAGGGGCTGAGCAGTACTTC. Amino acids: CASSLTGTGAEQYF.

This chain joins TRBV11-2 and TRBJ1-2; TRBD1 aligns across 8 bases. Germline CDR1 is SGHAT and CDR2 is FQNNGV. The V segment lost 2 bases and the J segment 8 bases; nucleotides outside the gene matches: 4. The CDR3 is 13 residues long. CDR3 sequence: CASSLPDREGYTF. CDR3 sequence (DNA): TGTGCCAGCAGCTTACCGGACAGGGAGGGCTACACCTTC.

The chain carries TRBV6-6 and TRBJ1-5; D not resolved. The CDR3 extends over 16 amino acids. V dropped 0 bases and J dropped 0 bases, with 9 bases sitting between them. CDR1 MNHNY and CDR2 SVGAGI come from the germline V gene (reference sequence). CDR3 loop: CASSYSRERSNQPQHF. The CDR3 nucleotides read TGTGCCAGCAGTTACTCGAGGGAACGTAGCAATCAGCCCCAGCATTTT.

This clone was counted once. The genes are TRBV5-6 and TRBJ1-5, with D tentatively TRBD1 (6 bases). The CDR3 is made up of 13 amino acids. V was trimmed by 3 bases and J by 6 bases, leaving 10 bases between them. Looked up from germline, CDR1 is SGHDT and CDR2 is YYEEEE. CDR3 sequence reads: CASSYRVGQPQHF. The DNA for the CDR3 is TGTGCCAGCAGCTACAGGGTGGGTCAGCCCCAGCATTTT.

This chain links TRBV7-9 with TRBJ2-4; D uncertain. This CDR3 is built from 15 residues. Germline V gives CDR1 SEHNR, CDR2 FQNEAQ (reference sequence). Trimming stripped 1 base from V and 2 bases from J, with 9 bases between. The DNA of the CDR3 is TGTGCCAGCAGCTTAGTAGGTGACACCAAAAACATTCAGTACTTC. Translated: CASSLVGDTKNIQYF.

The chain carries TRBV18 and TRBJ2-6; TRBD1 matches at 9 bases. The length of the CDR3 is 14 residues. V was pared by 4 bases and J by 12 bases, with 7 bases of the junction left unmatched. CDR1 KGHSH and CDR2 LQKENI come from the germline V gene. The CDR3 DNA is TGTGCCAGCTCACGGGACAGGGCCGATCTCGTCCTGACTTTC. As protein: CASSRDRADLVLTF.

This clone occurred many times. V and J are TRBV7-2 and TRBJ2-3, with 15 bases matching TRBD2. Trimming cost V 5 bases and J 3 bases; bases outside gene matches: 12. Germline values: CDR1 SGHTA, CDR2 FQGNSA. The CDR3 spans 19 residues. The CDR3 sequence is CASSLRGLAGGRSTDTQYF. The CDR3 DNA sequence: TGTGCCAGCAGCCTCCGCGGACTAGCGGGGGGGCGTAGTACAGATACGCAGTATTTT. Full variable domain (remainder filled in from reference TRBV7-2 and TRBJ2-3): GAGVSQSPSNKVTEKGKDVELRCDPISGHTALYWYRQSLGQGLEFLIYFQGNSAPDKSGLPSDRFSAERTGGSVSTLTIQRTQQEDSAVYLCASSLRGLAGGRSTDTQYFGPGTRLTVL.

The rearrangement joins TRBV7-3 to TRBJ2-1; 9 bases agree with TRBD1. V was clipped by 7 bases and J by 7 bases; unmatched bases: 8. CDR3 length: 14 residues. In germline, CDR1 is SGHTA, CDR2 FQGTGA. The CDR3 DNA reads TGTGCCAGCAAACGGGACAGGGTTTCGAATGAGCAGTTCTTC. It encodes CASKRDRVSNEQFF.

The rearrangement uses TRBV7-6 and TRBJ1-2, with 10 bases matching TRBD1. Per germline, CDR1 SGHVS and CDR2 FNYEAQ. V was pared by 2 bases and J by 4 bases, with 7 bases of the junction left unmatched. The CDR3 consists of 16 residues. CDR3 bases: TGTGCCAGCAGCTTAAAAGGGACAGGGGACCCCTATGGCTACACCTTC. As protein: CASSLKGTGDPYGYTF.

J is TRBJ2-1 and V is TRBV6-2 or TRBV6-3, with D tentatively TRBD1 (5 bases). The CDR3 sequence is 13 residues long. V was shortened by 6 bases and J by 6 bases, with 12 bases between the two germline ends. Germline V gene lookup returns CDR1 MNHEY and CDR2 SVGEGT. Here the CDR3 DNA reads TGTGCCAGCAGCCAGACAGAGAGCAATGAGCAGTTCTTC. It specifies CASSQTESNEQFF.

J is TRBJ2-5 and V is TRBV11-2, with 8 bases aligning to TRBD1. Trimming removed 1 base from V and 9 bases from J; junction bases left unmatched: 13. The CDR3 loop spans 16 amino acids. Germline V gene lookup returns CDR1 SGHAT and CDR2 FQNNGV. The CDR3: CASSLVMRQGPGAQYF. The DNA of the CDR3 is TGTGCCAGCAGCTTAGTAATGAGACAGGGGCCCGGGGCCCAGTACTTC. Full variable domain (rest looked up from reference TRBV11-2 and TRBJ2-5): EAGVAQSPRYKIIEKRQSVAFWCNPISGHATLYWYQQILGQGPKLLIQFQNNGVVDDSQLPKDRFSAERLKGVDSTLKIQPAKLEDSAVYLCASSLVMRQGPGAQYFGPGTRLLVL.

This chain connects TRBV5-1 to TRBJ2-3; D gene ambiguous. CDR3 length: 14 amino acids. Germline V gene data show CDR1 as SGHRS and CDR2 as YFSETQ. Deletions cut 4 bases from V and 6 bases from J, with 15 bases between. CDR3 nucleotide sequence: TGCGCCAGCAGCCTCGGCCTACACGGGGATACGCAGTATTTT. Translating it yields CASSLGLHGDTQYF. The variable domain in full, completed from reference TRBV5-1 and TRBJ2-3, reads KAGVTQTPRYLIKTRGQQVTLSCSPISGHRSVSWYQQTPGQGLQFLFEYFSETQRNKGNFPGRFSGRQFSNSRSEMNVSTLELGDSALYLCASSLGLHGDTQYFGPGTRLTVL.

J is TRBJ1-3 and V is TRBV9, with D uncertain. From germline, CDR1 is SGDLS and CDR2 YYNGEE. The V end lost 0 bases, the J end lost 3 bases, and 16 bases lay between the germline ends. This CDR3 has 17 amino acids. The CDR3 protein is CASSVGELDTLGNTIYF. The CDR3 nucleotides read TGTGCCAGCAGCGTAGGAGAGCTTGACACCCTTGGAAACACCATATATTTT.

CDR3 sequence: CASSLAGQSTTYEQYF. Written as DNA, the CDR3 is TGTGCCAGCAGCTTAGCCGGACAGAGTACCACCTACGAGCAGTACTTC. V is TRBV7-7 and J is TRBJ2-7; perhaps TRBD1 as D (6 bases). Germline V gene data show CDR1 as SSHAT and CDR2 as FNYEAQ (reference sequence). This CDR3 has 16 residues. With 0 bases removed from V and 2 bases from J, the gap between germline ends came to 14 bases.

This chain joins TRBV2 and TRBJ1-3; 7 bases agree with TRBD1. Germline-derived CDR1 and CDR2 are SNHLY and FYNNEI. CDR3 length equals 14 residues. Trimming removed 5 bases from V and 6 bases from J; junction bases left unmatched: 7. CDR3 in amino acids: CASSPDRAQNTIYF. Written as DNA, the CDR3 is TGTGCCAGCAGTCCAGACAGGGCCCAAAACACCATATATTTT.

In its sample, this clone was seen many times. At the DNA level, this CDR3 is encoded by other sequences in the same sample as well. V usage is TRBV6-1 and J usage is TRBJ2-3; 12 nucleotides agree with TRBD2. CDR1 MNHNS and CDR2 SASEGT come from the germline V gene. J gave up 4 bases and V 1 base, and 0 bases lay outside the gene matches. The CDR3 is 15 amino acids. The CDR3 spells CASSEGLAGADTQYF. The CDR3 region has the DNA TGTGCCAGCAGTGAAGGACTAGCGGGGGCAGATACGCAGTATTTT.

The gene calls are TRBV7-8 and TRBJ1-3, with D unresolved. Germline CDR1 reads SGHVS; CDR2 reads FQNEAQ. The V end lost 1 base, the J end lost 3 bases, and 4 bases lay between the germline ends. The CDR3 runs 13 residues. Written as DNA, the CDR3 is TGTGCCAGCAGCTTAGTCCGTGGAAACACCATATATTTT. Translating gives CASSLVRGNTIYF.

The V and J genes are TRBV4-1 and TRBJ2-7, with D perhaps matching TRBD2 (5 bases). CDR3 length: 14 amino acids. The germline CDR1 and CDR2 sequences are MGHRA and YSYEKL. V lost 2 bases and J 2 bases, leaving 10 bases between the germline ends. The CDR3 protein is CASSQMYGTYEQYF. The CDR3 nucleotides are TGCGCCAGCAGCCAAATGTACGGGACCTACGAGCAGTACTTC.

The chain uses TRBV5-4 and TRBJ1-2; 7 nucleotides align to TRBD1. The CDR3 covers 13 residues. The V and J ends lost 3 bases and 8 bases, in that order; junction bases with no gene match: 7. Germline values: CDR1 SGHNT, CDR2 YYREEE (reference sequence). The CDR3 DNA is TGTGCCAGCAGCTCCACAGGGGCGCAGGGCTACACCTTC. Its translation is CASSSTGAQGYTF.

The chain uses TRBV18 and TRBJ1-1; no definite D call. The germline CDR1 and CDR2 sequences are KGHSH and LQKENI. The CDR3 is made up of 12 amino acids. Trimming cost V 9 bases and J 4 bases, with 12 bases left between them. The CDR3 region is CASFPSSTEAFF. The DNA of the CDR3 is TGTGCCAGTTTTCCTAGTTCCACTGAAGCTTTCTTT.